The 17 T cell receptor beta chains reported below all come from one sample, sequenced in a study of early T cells in non-severe SARS-CoV-2 infection. Using its own MiXCR run on the 5' RACE reads, TCRdb lists one record per CDR3 protein. The data hold roughly 56,000 distinct CDR3 sequences, with under 12% observed a single time. Input material: whole blood. These receptors were taken from an adult who was a healthcare worker with PCR-confirmed SARS-CoV-2 infection or an uninfected control (not recorded which).

The CDR3 DNA reads as TGTGCCAGCAGTTTAGGCAGGGATCAGTTCTTC. Translating gives CASSLGRDQFF. The J gene is TRBJ2-1, the V gene TRBV12-3 or TRBV12-4; D might be TRBD1 (5 bases). V gave up 1 base and J gave up 13 bases, with 8 bases separating them. The CDR3 contains 11 residues.

This clonotype was observed at least ten times. This chain links TRBV7-2 with TRBJ2-1, with D unclear. The CDR3 runs 15 residues. Germline V gives CDR1 SGHTA, CDR2 FQGNSA. V was shortened by 5 bases and J by 0 bases, with 11 bases between the two germline ends. In nucleotides, the CDR3 is TGTGCCAGCAGCGCCGGACCGCTCTCCTACAATGAGCAGTTCTTC. Encoded protein: CASSAGPLSYNEQFF.

The sample holds many counts of this clonotype. The CDR3 nucleotides are TGTGCCAGCAGTTACTCGGGGACTAGCGGGAGATTGGCTCTGGGGGAGACCCAGTACTTC. Encoded protein: CASSYSGTSGRLALGETQYF. This chain connects TRBV6-2 or TRBV6-3 to TRBJ2-5, with 14 nucleotides matching TRBD2. The germline V gene encodes CDR1 MNHEY and CDR2 SVGEGT. J gave up 5 bases and V 0 bases, and 14 bases lay outside the gene matches. The CDR3 covers 20 residues.

This clonotype was counted between two and nine times. The J gene is TRBJ1-1, the V gene TRBV5-1, with a weak D call TRBD1 (5 bases). The CDR3 is 15 amino acids. The germline CDR1 and CDR2 sequences are SGHRS and YFSETQ. Between the trimmed V and J ends, which lost 4 bases and 1 base, there was a span of 14 bases. The DNA of the CDR3 is TGCGCCAGCAGCGAGAGACAGAGGCGGAACACTGAAGCTTTCTTT. It codes for CASSERQRRNTEAFF. The whole variable domain, filled in from reference TRBV5-1 and TRBJ1-1, reads KAGVTQTPRYLIKTRGQQVTLSCSPISGHRSVSWYQQTPGQGLQFLFEYFSETQRNKGNFPGRFSGRQFSNSRSEMNVSTLELGDSALYLCASSERQRRNTEAFFGQGTRLTVV.

This clonotype was counted ten times or more. V gene TRBV7-3 combines with J gene TRBJ1-1; D perhaps matches TRBD1 (5 bases). V was trimmed by 5 bases and J by 5 bases, leaving 12 bases between them. Germline V gene lookup returns CDR1 SGHTA and CDR2 FQGTGA. CDR3 length: 13 residues. CDR3 protein: CASSATGYTEAFF. As DNA, the CDR3 is TGTGCCAGCAGCGCAACAGGCTATACTGAAGCTTTCTTT.

Only a few counts were recorded for this clonotype. This CDR3 is CASSQVVTETQYF. CDR3 DNA: TGCGCCAGCAGCCAAGTCGTGACGGAGACCCAGTACTTC. The rearrangement joins TRBV4-1 to TRBJ2-5; D not certain. This CDR3 is built from 13 residues. Looked up from germline, CDR1 is MGHRA and CDR2 is YSYEKL. Trimming left V 1 base short and J 5 bases short, with 8 bases between.

This clonotype was recorded a few times. The V and J genes are TRBV19 and TRBJ1-5, with D unresolved. This CDR3 region has 15 residues. Germline V lookup: CDR1 LNHDA, CDR2 SQIVND (reference sequence). Trimming cost V 8 bases and J 0 bases, with 14 bases left between them. Written as DNA, the CDR3 is TGTGCCAGTGAGCATCGGACGGGTAGCAATCAGCCCCAGCATTTT. Its translation: CASEHRTGSNQPQHF.

This clonotype turned up a few times. The V and J genes are TRBV11-1 and TRBJ2-4; possibly TRBD1 for D (5 bases). The CDR3 spans 15 residues. Per the germline V gene, CDR1 is SGHAT and CDR2 is FQDESV (reference sequence). V dropped 4 bases and J dropped 0 bases, with 10 bases sitting between them. CDR3 coding DNA: TGTGCCAGCAGCTCCCCAGGGTCAGCCAAAAACATTCAGTACTTC. This gives the protein CASSSPGSAKNIQYF.

This clonotype has a count of ten or more. The V gene is TRBV12-3 or TRBV12-4, the J gene TRBJ2-7, with a possible D match to TRBD2 (5 bases). The CDR3 contains 14 residues. The V end was cut by 0 bases, the J end by 6 bases, with 12 bases between. The CDR3 sequence is CASSLAGVFREQYF. The CDR3 bases are TGTGCCAGCAGTTTAGCGGGAGTCTTCCGCGAGCAGTACTTC.

This clonotype was detected many times. The chain combines TRBV19 with TRBJ2-1, with a weak D call TRBD2 (6 bases). The germline V gene has CDR1 LNHDA and CDR2 SQIVND (reference sequence). V lost 6 bases, J lost 5 bases, and 20 bases lay in between. CDR3 length equals 16 residues. This CDR3 is CASRPRGTFGNNEQFF. In DNA, the CDR3 is TGTGCCAGTAGGCCGCGTGGGACTTTCGGGAACAATGAGCAGTTCTTC.

There are a few counts of this clonotype. DNA for the CDR3: TGTGCCATCAGCGGTCCTAAGAGGTCCGAGCAGTACTTC. This encodes CAISGPKRSEQYF. The V call is TRBV10-3, the J call TRBJ2-7; D is unclear. The ends were cut back, 6 bases at V and 6 bases at J, with 15 bases in the middle. CDR3 length equals 13 residues. Germline V gene lookup returns CDR1 ENHRY and CDR2 SYGVKD.

This clonotype was found a few times. The V and J genes are TRBV20-1 and TRBJ2-3; TRBD2 matches 8 bases. The CDR3 consists of 14 residues. After removal of 4 bases from V and 1 base from J, the junction contained 4 bases not matched to a gene. CDR1 DFQATT and CDR2 SNEGSKA come from the germline V gene (reference sequence). CDR3 protein: CSANLAGGTDTQYF. The CDR3 DNA is TGCAGTGCTAATCTAGCGGGCGGCACAGATACGCAGTATTTT.

In its sample, this clonotype was seen many times. This sequence joins TRBV6-5 and TRBJ1-2; no reliable D call. Germline CDR1 and CDR2: MNHEY and SVGAGI. The CDR3 loop spans 15 amino acids. Trimming removed 3 bases at V and 4 bases at J, with 15 bases between. CDR3 amino acids: CASSYRLGRAYGYTF. The CDR3 nucleotides are TGTGCCAGCAGTTATCGCTTAGGTCGAGCCTATGGCTACACCTTC.

This clonotype was observed at least ten times. V gene TRBV6-4 combines with J gene TRBJ2-7, with TRBD2 identical over 16 bases. Germline assignment: CDR1 MRHNA and CDR2 SNTAGT. The CDR3 sequence is 20 residues long. Losses at the gene ends were 7 bases for V and 0 bases for J; bases not matched to a gene: 15. The CDR3 DNA sequence: TGTGCCAGCAATTCTTATCCGGGACTAGCGGGAGGGCAGGACTCCTACGAGCAGTACTTC. Its translation is CASNSYPGLAGGQDSYEQYF.

This clonotype was seen many times. The chain links TRBV4-2 to TRBJ1-2; D uncertain. Germline assignment: CDR1 LGHNA and CDR2 YNFKEQ. The CDR3 runs 17 residues. With 0 bases removed from V and 2 bases from J, the gap between germline ends came to 16 bases. CDR3 protein: CASSQDLQADLNYGYTF. CDR3 sequence (DNA): TGTGCCAGCAGCCAAGATCTCCAGGCGGACTTAAACTATGGCTACACCTTC.

This clonotype was seen a handful of times. The V gene is TRBV20-1, the J gene TRBJ2-5, with 9 bases identical to TRBD2. The CDR3 has 15 residues. CDR1 DFQATT and CDR2 SNEGSKA come from the germline V gene (reference sequence). Trimming took 3 bases from V and 1 from J; bases not matched to a gene: 6. CDR3 in amino acids: CSARTLTSGQETQYF. As DNA, the CDR3 is TGCAGTGCTAGGACGCTGACTAGCGGCCAAGAGACCCAGTACTTC.

This clonotype was counted a few times. The chain employs TRBV7-3 and TRBJ2-3; no clear D. Germline V gives CDR1 SGHTA, CDR2 FQGTGA. The CDR3 length is 12 residues. Trimming pared 2 bases from V and 6 bases from J, leaving 6 bases between. DNA for the CDR3: TGTGCCAGCAGCTTAGGCCGGGATACGCAGTATTTT. This translates into CASSLGRDTQYF.